These 29 T cell receptor beta chains came from one sample sequenced in a study of shared clonotypes between healthy human individuals. Clones were read by immunoSEQ multiplex PCR, and TCRdb kept only the in-frame ones, dropping some. Counted here are approximately 1,500,000 clones, 95% to 99% occurring once; the ten biggest clones make up about 0.4%. Sequencing was performed on naive CD4+ T cells sorted from blood. Subset meaning: CD45RA+ positively selected. The receptors come from a man aged 30 to 45 in good health.

V is TRBV29-1 and J is TRBJ2-2; 10 bases fit TRBD2. The CDR3 sequence is 14 residues long. V shed 4 bases and J 7 bases; nucleotides not matched to a gene: 6. Germline V CDR1 and CDR2: SQVTM, ANQGSEA. CDR3 nucleotide sequence: TGCAGCGTTGGAACGGGACTAGCGAGCGGGGAGCTGTTTTTT. Protein sequence: CSVGTGLASGELFF.

The J gene is TRBJ2-2, the V gene TRBV5-1; a weak D match, TRBD1 (5 bases). This CDR3 contains 14 residues. V was pared by 3 bases and J by 7 bases, with 13 bases between. Germline values: CDR1 SGHRS, CDR2 YFSETQ. The CDR3 region is CASSWSLGVGELFF. The CDR3 DNA follows: TGCGCCAGCAGCTGGTCCTTAGGGGTCGGGGAGCTGTTTTTT. Full variable domain (missing parts from reference TRBV5-1 and TRBJ2-2): KAGVTQTPRYLIKTRGQQVTLSCSPISGHRSVSWYQQTPGQGLQFLFEYFSETQRNKGNFPGRFSGRQFSNSRSEMNVSTLELGDSALYLCASSWSLGVGELFFGEGSRLTVL.

This chain links TRBV5-4 with TRBJ2-5; D perhaps matches TRBD1 (6 bases). CDR3 length: 17 residues. Germline CDR1 is SGHNT and CDR2 is YYREEE (reference sequence). Deletions cut 4 bases from V and 5 bases from J, with 24 bases between. CDR3 coding DNA: TGTGCCAGCAGCCGACAATTCCCGGGACAAGGGCTCGAGACCCAGTACTTC. Its protein is CASSRQFPGQGLETQYF.

The chain recombines TRBV28 with TRBJ2-7; a weak D match, TRBD2 (5 bases). Germline CDR1 MDHEN, CDR2 SYDVKM. The CDR3 spans 14 residues. V lost 6 bases and J lost 1, with 13 bases in between. Here the CDR3 DNA reads TGTGCCAGCAGATACTCCGGGAAATCCTACGAGCAGTACTTC. This sequence encodes CASRYSGKSYEQYF.

With respect to this clone: The sample carries other DNA sequences with the same CDR3. The V call is TRBV28, the J call TRBJ2-7; a weak D match, TRBD1 (5 bases). This CDR3 has 13 amino acids. Germline-derived CDR1 and CDR2 are MDHEN and SYDVKM. V gave up 2 bases and J gave up 3 bases, with 8 bases separating them. The CDR3: CASSLRGSYEQYF. The CDR3 DNA follows: TGTGCCAGCAGTTTAAGGGGCAGCTACGAGCAGTACTTC.

The chain couples TRBV7-9 to TRBJ2-1; D may be TRBD2 (5 bases). The CDR3 loop spans 14 amino acids. Germline V gene lookup returns CDR1 SEHNR and CDR2 FQNEAQ (reference sequence). V gave up 5 bases and J gave up 8 bases, with 16 bases separating them. CDR3 bases: TGTGCCAGCAGCATCGGGAATAGGGTGGATGAGCAGTTCTTC. Amino acid sequence: CASSIGNRVDEQFF.

The chain carries TRBV10-2 and TRBJ1-3; perhaps TRBD1 as D (5 bases). CDR3 length: 15 residues. V lost 6 bases to trimming and J lost 4 bases, with 16 bases between them. Germline CDR1 reads WSHSY; CDR2 reads SAAADI. CDR3 DNA: TGCGCCAGCAGGAACCAGGGTGTATGGGGAAACACCATATATTTT. Translating gives CASRNQGVWGNTIYF.

The chain uses TRBV28 and TRBJ2-7; TRBD2 matches 11 bases. Germline lookup yields CDR1 MDHEN and CDR2 SYDVKM. With 1 base clipped from V and 3 bases from J, the junction kept 17 bases outside the gene matches. The CDR3 has 20 residues. CDR3 region: CASSLLGKKTSGIEHYEQYF. The CDR3 region has the DNA TGTGCCAGCAGTTTATTGGGCAAAAAGACTAGCGGGATAGAACACTACGAGCAGTACTTC.

The chain is built from TRBV7-6 and TRBJ2-2, with TRBD1 matching 7 bases. CDR3 length equals 15 residues. From germline, CDR1 is SGHVS and CDR2 FNYEAQ. J lost 7 bases, V lost 4 bases, and 9 bases had no gene match. The DNA of the CDR3 is TGTGCCAGCAGCTCGGCTGGCAGGGGGATCGGGGAGCTGTTTTTT. It encodes CASSSAGRGIGELFF.

This chain connects TRBV7-9 to TRBJ2-7; TRBD1 matches at 8 bases. The CDR3 totals 16 residues. Germline V lookup: CDR1 SEHNR, CDR2 FQNEAQ (reference sequence). J lost 2 bases, V lost 5 bases, and 11 bases had no gene match. DNA of the CDR3: TGTGCCAGCAGCCAAGACCGGGACAGGCCCCCCTACGAGCAGTACTTC. This gives the protein CASSQDRDRPPYEQYF.

CDR3: CAISESIFYQPQHF. DNA of the CDR3: TGTGCCATCAGTGAGTCAATATTTTATCAGCCCCAGCATTTT. The genes are TRBV10-3 and TRBJ1-5, with D uncertain. CDR1 is ENHRY and CDR2 is SYGVKD in the germline V gene. Trimming removed 0 bases from V and 5 bases from J, with 8 bases in between. This CDR3 is built from 14 residues.

The rearrangement uses TRBV5-5 and TRBJ2-7, with 9 bases fitting TRBD1. The CDR3 extends over 16 amino acids. The germline gives CDR1 SGHKS, CDR2 YYEKEE (reference sequence). V gave up 5 bases and J gave up 3 bases; unmatched junction bases: 12. The CDR3 region has the DNA TGTGCCAGCAGTTTGCTGCCGGGACAGGGTAGCTACGAGCAGTACTTC. This codes for CASSLLPGQGSYEQYF.

This sequence joins TRBV7-8 and TRBJ2-5; the D gene is possibly TRBD1 (5 bases). Looked up from germline, CDR1 is SGHVS and CDR2 is FQNEAQ. The CDR3 spans 15 residues. V lost 5 bases to trimming and J lost 3 bases, with 16 bases between them. The CDR3 coding sequence is TGTGCCAGCAGCCTAAACCAGGGTCGTGAAGAGACCCAGTACTTC. This codes for CASSLNQGREETQYF.

As for this clone: Other DNA variants within this sample encode the same CDR3. The gene calls are TRBV5-1 and TRBJ2-3; a weak D match, TRBD1 (6 bases). Germline V gene data show CDR1 as SGHRS and CDR2 as YFSETQ. This CDR3 comprises 14 residues. V was clipped by 4 bases and J by 0 bases, with 9 bases between them. The CDR3 spells CASSVTGSTDTQYF. The CDR3 DNA reads TGCGCCAGCAGCGTGACAGGTAGCACAGATACGCAGTATTTT.

This chain uses TRBV5-1 with TRBJ2-3; D gene unclear. CDR1 SGHRS and CDR2 YFSETQ come from the germline V gene. This CDR3 has 16 amino acids. V shed 0 bases and J shed 0 bases, with 11 bases lying between them. The CDR3 sequence is CASSLAVDISTDTQYF. In nucleotides, the CDR3 is TGCGCCAGCAGCTTGGCGGTGGATATTAGCACAGATACGCAGTATTTT.

This clone was seen once. The chain is built from TRBV7-8 and TRBJ1-2, with D possibly TRBD1 on 5 matching bases. Between the trimmed V and J ends, which lost 7 bases and 7 bases, there was a span of 19 bases. Germline-derived CDR1 and CDR2 are SGHVS and FQNEAQ. CDR3 length: 14 residues. The CDR3 loop reads CASTEGRNRAGYTF. CDR3 nucleotide sequence: TGTGCCAGCACCGAGGGACGAAACAGAGCTGGCTACACCTTC.

The chain links TRBV29-1 to TRBJ2-7; 9 bases match TRBD2. CDR1 SQVTM and CDR2 ANQGSEA come from the germline V gene. CDR3 length equals 11 residues. The junction had 3 bases not matched to a gene; V was cut back by 7 bases and J by 5 bases. Written as DNA, the CDR3 is TGCAGCGCAGGACTAGCGAACGAGCAGTACTTC. It yields the protein CSAGLANEQYF.

This chain links TRBV7-2 with TRBJ2-5, with TRBD2 matching 8 bases. CDR3 size: 15 residues. Germline V gives CDR1 SGHTA, CDR2 FQGNSA. The trim removed 4 bases at V and 2 bases at J, leaving 6 bases unmatched. CDR3 residues: CASSSYSGAQETQYF. CDR3 sequence (DNA): TGTGCCAGCAGCTCCTATAGCGGGGCACAAGAGACCCAGTACTTC.

The V call is TRBV5-1, the J call TRBJ1-1; D unclear. V lost 3 bases, J lost 2 bases, and 20 bases lay in between. The CDR3 runs to 17 residues. Germline CDR1 reads SGHRS; CDR2 reads YFSETQ. The CDR3 loop is CASSSRVPLLTNTEAFF. CDR3 DNA: TGCGCCAGCAGCTCCCGAGTCCCTCTTCTTACTAACACTGAAGCTTTCTTT.

This clone was observed once. The gene calls are TRBV18 and TRBJ2-7; D ambiguous. Germline CDR1 reads KGHSH; CDR2 reads LQKENI. Trimming cost V 5 bases and J 3 bases, with 5 bases left between them. This CDR3 is 11 amino acids long. CDR3 bases: TGTGCCAGCTCAGCTGACTACGAGCAGTACTTC. Translation: CASSADYEQYF.

This clone was detected only once. V is TRBV6-6 and J is TRBJ2-7; 9 nucleotides agree with TRBD1. V was clipped by 5 bases and J by 4 bases; unmatched bases: 6. The germline CDR1 and CDR2 sequences are MNHNY and SVGAGI (reference sequence). The CDR3 is made up of 14 amino acids. CDR3 region: CASSLPGQGYEQYF. For the CDR3, the DNA is TGTGCCAGCAGTCTTCCGGGACAGGGTTACGAGCAGTACTTC.

The chain joins TRBV2 to TRBJ1-2; D is undetermined. This CDR3 spans 10 amino acids. Between the trimmed V and J ends, which lost 8 bases and 2 bases, there was a span of 3 bases. Germline CDR1 SNHLY, CDR2 FYNNEI. The CDR3 sequence is CASGNYGYTF. The CDR3 nucleotides read TGTGCCAGCGGGAACTATGGCTACACCTTC.

A note on this clone: Other DNA sequences in this sample translate to the same CDR3. The chain uses TRBV7-9 and TRBJ1-4; possibly TRBD1 for D (6 bases). The CDR3 runs to 14 residues. Germline V lookup: CDR1 SEHNR, CDR2 FQNEAQ (reference sequence). The V gene lost 5 bases and the J gene lost 6 bases, with 13 bases spanning the gap. CDR3 bases: TGTGCCAGCAGCCTTGGACAGTCTGATGAAAAACTGTTTTTT. Protein sequence: CASSLGQSDEKLFF. Full variable domain (rest looked up from reference TRBV7-9 and TRBJ1-4): DTGVSQNPRHKITKRGQNVTFRCDPISEHNRLYWYRQTLGQGPEFLTYFQNEAQLEKSRLLSDRFSAERPKGSFSTLEIQRTEQGDSAMYLCASSLGQSDEKLFFGSGTQLSVL.

The rearrangement joins TRBV9 to TRBJ2-1, with D perhaps matching TRBD1 (6 bases). Germline V gene data show CDR1 as SGDLS and CDR2 as YYNGEE. The CDR3 has 15 residues. V was pared by 0 bases and J by 6 bases, with 13 bases between. The CDR3 region has the DNA TGTGCCAGCAGCGTAGGGGGGCAGCTACTCAATGAGCAGTTCTTC. Its protein is CASSVGGQLLNEQFF.

The rearrangement uses TRBV28 and TRBJ1-1, with TRBD1 matching over 8 bases. V was clipped by 6 bases and J by 6 bases; unmatched bases: 3. This CDR3 has 12 amino acids. Germline-derived CDR1 and CDR2 are MDHEN and SYDVKM. CDR3 coding DNA: TGTGCCAGCAGGGACAGGGTAGCTGAAGCTTTCTTT. Residues: CASRDRVAEAFF.

The chain has TRBV11-2 and TRBJ2-7; weak D call: TRBD2 (6 bases). Germline CDR1 is SGHAT and CDR2 is FQNNGV. The CDR3 has 14 amino acids. The V and J ends lost 5 bases and 3 bases respectively, with 14 bases between them. The DNA for the CDR3 is TGTGCCAGCAGCACGGGGACTGGATTCTACGAGCAGTACTTC. It yields the protein CASSTGTGFYEQYF.

The chain has TRBV9 and TRBJ2-7; 11 bases line up with TRBD2. This CDR3 contains 19 residues. CDR1 is SGDLS, CDR2 YYNGEE, per germline. With V trimmed by 0 bases and J by 5 bases, 16 bases remained unmatched. CDR3 sequence (DNA): TGTGCCAGCAGCGTAGATGCGGGGGCACTAGCGGGAGTTAGCGACGAGCAGTACTTC. Protein product: CASSVDAGALAGVSDEQYF.

The rearrangement links TRBV7-2 to TRBJ2-2, with 11 bases matching TRBD2. This CDR3 comprises 15 residues. V lost 2 bases, J lost 5 bases, and 1 base stayed unmatched. From germline, CDR1 is SGHTA and CDR2 FQGNSA. The CDR3, as DNA: TGTGCCAGCAGCTTAAGGACTAGCGGGACCGGGGAGCTGTTTTTT. It translates to CASSLRTSGTGELFF.

The V call is TRBV9, the J call TRBJ2-2; maybe TRBD2 (5 bases). V gave up 4 bases and J gave up 4 bases, with 14 bases separating them. The CDR3 is made up of 15 amino acids. Germline lookup yields CDR1 SGDLS and CDR2 YYNGEE. This CDR3 reads CASSPSRAGTGELFF. The CDR3 nucleotides read TGTGCCAGCAGCCCCTCGAGGGCTGGCACCGGGGAGCTGTTTTTT.